Each of the 15 T cell receptor beta chains below was sequenced from the same sample in a study of T cell repertoires in cytomegalovirus infection (dated by TCRdb to about 2019). No antigens are known for them. Sequenced on an Illumina HiSeq 1500. TCRdb handled the public reads itself, with Q25 trimming in fastp and clone calling in MiXCR, and kept productive beta chains. Each CDR3 protein gets just one entry, which takes the most common genes and DNA from the rows behind it. Present in this sample are 800,000 to 950,000 distinct CDR3 sequences, about 33% of which were seen just once. The ten largest clones capture roughly 12% of the sample. The treatment or condition label, read with the paper, signifies: in vitro stimulation with specific CMV peptide epitopes to enrich CMV-specific T cells. The sequencing used cultured CD8+ T cells from PBMCs, collected from culture after CMV antigen stimulation. These receptors all come from a human donor in good health (CMV status not recorded). Some clones in this sample may be carry-over from other donors' samples.

In its sample, this clonotype was seen many times. This sequence joins TRBV7-8 and TRBJ2-7; the D is unclear. Germline CDR1 is SGHVS and CDR2 is FQNEAQ. The germline V and J ends were trimmed by 2 bases and 2 bases, with 4 bases remaining between them. The CDR3 has 12 amino acids. The CDR3 DNA sequence: TGTGCCAGCAGCTTACTAGCCTACGAGCAGTACGTC. Translated, it gives CASSLLAYEQYV.

The chain couples TRBV10-3 to TRBJ2-7, with D perhaps TRBD1 or TRBD2 (5 bases each). Trimming pared 1 base from V and 5 bases from J, leaving 15 bases between. The CDR3 spans 15 residues. Germline lookup yields CDR1 ENHRY and CDR2 SYGVKD. CDR3 amino acids: CAISEYGSMGDEQYF. The DNA of the CDR3 is TGTGCCATCAGTGAGTATGGGAGTATGGGGGACGAGCAGTACTTC.

This clonotype has a count of ten or more. V gene TRBV14 combines with J gene TRBJ2-2, with 7 bases aligning to TRBD2. CDR1 and CDR2 (germline): SGHDN, FVKESK. CDR3 size: 17 residues. With 0 bases clipped from V and 3 bases from J, the junction kept 7 bases outside the gene matches. This CDR3 is CASSQDQGGAYTGELFF. For the CDR3, the DNA is TGTGCCAGCAGCCAAGATCAGGGAGGGGCCTACACCGGGGAGCTGTTTTTT.

The chain has TRBV28 and TRBJ2-7; D remains unclear. This CDR3 comprises 15 residues. Germline CDR1 reads MDHEN; CDR2 reads SYDVKM. Trimming cost V 2 bases and J 2 bases, with 13 bases left between them. The DNA for the CDR3 is TGTGCCAGCAGTTTACTGGCAGACGCCACCTACGAGCAGTACGTC. This encodes CASSLLADATYEQYV.

V and J are TRBV6-2 or TRBV6-3 and TRBJ1-1, with D uncertain. The germline gives CDR1 MNHEY, CDR2 SVGEGT. The CDR3 has 12 amino acids. With 4 bases removed from V and 5 bases from J, the gap between germline ends came to 8 bases. This CDR3 reads CASSFSQTEAFF. DNA of the CDR3: TGTGCCAGCAGTTTTTCTCAGACTGAAGCTTTCTTT.

This clonotype was counted between two and nine times. The CDR3 bases are TGTGCCAGCAGCTTAGGGGGGGGCATCCAAGAGACCCAGTACTTC. It encodes CASSLGGGIQETQYF. The J gene is TRBJ2-5, the V gene TRBV7-3; a weak D match, TRBD2 (7 bases). Between the trimmed V and J ends, which lost 2 bases and 1 base, there was a span of 11 bases. This CDR3 is 15 amino acids long. The germline V gene encodes CDR1 SGHTA and CDR2 FQGTGA.

This clonotype has just a few counts. This chain uses TRBV29-1 with TRBJ1-2; 12 nucleotides match TRBD1. The CDR3 totals 16 residues. V lost 8 bases, J lost 4 bases, and 14 bases stayed unmatched. Germline V gene lookup returns CDR1 SQVTM and CDR2 ANQGSEA. The DNA for the CDR3 is TGCAGCACGCCGGGACAGGGGGCCGATTTGCCCTATGGCTACACCTTC. It yields the protein CSTPGQGADLPYGYTF. Full variable domain (outside the CDR3, taken from reference TRBV29-1 and TRBJ1-2): SAVISQKPSRDICQRGTSLTIQCQVDSQVTMMFWYRQQPGQSLTLIATANQGSEATYESGFVIDKFPISRPNLTFSTLTVSNMSPEDSSIYLCSTPGQGADLPYGYTFGSGTRLTVV.

CDR3 protein: CATKEHGTGSAGELFF. The CDR3 DNA follows: TGTGCCACCAAGGAGCATGGGACAGGGAGTGCCGGGGAGCTGTTTTTT. V gene TRBV12-3 or TRBV12-4 combines with J gene TRBJ2-2; TRBD1 aligns across 9 bases. The CDR3 extends over 16 amino acids. V lost 10 bases to trimming and J lost 6 bases; unmatched junction nucleotides: 15.

This clonotype came up a few times. The V gene is TRBV5-4, the J gene TRBJ2-2; no firm D call. This CDR3 has 12 residues. V dropped 4 bases and J dropped 7 bases, with 8 bases sitting between them. Germline loops: CDR1 SGHNT, CDR2 YYREEE (reference sequence). The CDR3 nucleotides are TGTGCCAGCAGCCCCGTGGTCGGGGAGCTGTTTTTT. Protein sequence: CASSPVVGELFF.

This chain joins TRBV24-1 and TRBJ2-3; D gene ambiguous. CDR1 and CDR2 from the germline V gene are KGHDR and SFDVKD. CDR3 length equals 18 residues. V was trimmed by 0 bases and J by 0 bases, leaving 15 bases between them. CDR3 sequence: CATSDLRTASSSTDTQYF. The CDR3 DNA is TGTGCCACCAGTGATTTGCGGACGGCTTCATCTAGCACAGATACGCAGTATTTT.

This clonotype was detected only a few times. A much larger clone differs by one base, so this may be a read error. V is TRBV13 and J is TRBJ2-7, with 13 positions matching TRBD2. Germline CDR1 is PRHDT and CDR2 is FYEKMQ (reference sequence). This CDR3 is 15 amino acids long. The V and J ends lost 2 bases and 3 bases, in that order; junction bases with no gene match: 1. CDR3 residues: CASSLRLAGGYEQYF. In DNA form, the CDR3 reads TGTGCCAGCAGCTTAAGACTAGCGGGGGGCTACGAGCAGTACTTC. Looking up the rest from reference TRBV13 and TRBJ2-7 gives the full variable domain: AAGVIQSPRHLIKEKRETATLKCYPIPRHDTVYWYQQGPGQDPQFLISFYEKMQSDKGSIPDRFSAQQFSDYHSELNMSSLELGDSALYFCASSLRLAGGYEQYFGPGTRLTVT.

The V call is TRBV12-3 or TRBV12-4, the J call TRBJ2-6; D unclear. The CDR3 has 16 amino acids. V was pared by 6 bases and J by 1 base, with 13 bases between. Here the CDR3 DNA reads TGTGCCAGCAGACCTCCCGTCTATTCTGGGGCCAACGTCCTGACTTTC. Translating it yields CASRPPVYSGANVLTF.

This clonotype was counted at least ten times. The V call is TRBV27, the J call TRBJ1-6; D not certain. CDR1 and CDR2 from the germline V gene are MNHEY and SMNVEV (reference sequence). The CDR3 is 16 amino acids. The V and J ends lost 7 bases and 6 bases respectively, with 19 bases between them. CDR3 coding DNA: TGTGCCAGCACCCCCAGCGGGCCTTCGCTTAATTCACCCCTCCACTTT. It translates to CASTPSGPSLNSPLHF.

Note on this clonotype: Compared with germline, one end of the junction differs, possibly owing to a read error. CDR3 nucleotide sequence: TGTACCAGCAGCCAGGGTGGTTACGAGCAGTACTTC. As protein: CTSSQGGYEQYF. This chain uses TRBV7-9 with TRBJ2-7; D is perhaps TRBD1 (5 bases). Germline V CDR1 and CDR2: SEHNR, FQNEAQ (reference sequence). CDR3 length: 12 amino acids.

The chain is built from TRBV20-1 and TRBJ2-1; 9 bases agree with TRBD1. CDR1 and CDR2 (germline): DFQATT, SNEGSKA (reference sequence). The J segment lost 3 bases and the V segment lost 3 bases, leaving 9 bases of the junction unmatched. CDR3 length: 16 residues. In DNA, the CDR3 is TGCAGTGCTAGTCACACCGGGACAGGGAACTACAATGAGCAGTTCTTC. It translates to CSASHTGTGNYNEQFF.